Shown below are 20 T cell receptor beta chains from a single sample sequenced in a study of blood T cell repertoires in COVID-19. Produced via immunoSEQ multiplex PCR; TCRdb's table is partial and in-frame only. Among more than 200,000 clones listed, approximately 90% were seen once. The sequenced sample consisted of peripheral blood. These receptors were obtained from a man between 65 and 85 years old with acute or convalescent COVID-19.

The chain uses TRBV29-1 and TRBJ2-2; TRBD1 aligns across 9 bases. CDR3 length: 14 amino acids. Germline loops: CDR1 SQVTM, CDR2 ANQGSEA. J lost 4 bases, V lost 7 bases, and 7 bases had no gene match. CDR3 protein: CSAGQGLITGELFF. The DNA for the CDR3 is TGCAGCGCGGGACAGGGCCTGATCACCGGGGAGCTGTTTTTT.

The chain combines TRBV10-3 with TRBJ1-2; D not resolved. The CDR3 has 12 amino acids. V was trimmed by 3 bases and J by 4 bases, leaving 6 bases between them. Per germline, CDR1 ENHRY and CDR2 SYGVKD. CDR3 in DNA: TGTGCCATCAGTGATGGCAGCTATGGCTACACCTTC. It encodes CAISDGSYGYTF.

This chain joins TRBV19 and TRBJ2-3; 9 nucleotides agree with TRBD1. Germline loops: CDR1 LNHDA, CDR2 SQIVND (reference sequence). The length of the CDR3 is 16 residues. V shed 7 bases and J 8 bases; nucleotides not matched to a gene: 16. CDR3 nucleotide sequence: TGTGCCAGTACCGAGGATTGGACAGGGGTTCAGGGTACGCAGTATTTT. Translated: CASTEDWTGVQGTQYF. Full variable domain (remainder filled in from reference TRBV19 and TRBJ2-3): DGGITQSPKYLFRKEGQNVTLSCEQNLNHDAMYWYRQDPGQGLRLIYYSQIVNDFQKGDIAEGYSVSREKKESFPLTVTSAQKNPTAFYLCASTEDWTGVQGTQYFGPGTRLTVL.

The chain joins TRBV12-5 to TRBJ2-7; TRBD1 agrees at 7 bases. Germline CDR1 is LGHNT and CDR2 is FRNRAP. V trimming: 1 base; J trimming: 3 bases; junction bases outside the gene matches: 9. This CDR3 is built from 16 residues. The chain's CDR3 is CASGLALISGGYEQYF. The CDR3 nucleotides are TGTGCTAGTGGTTTGGCCCTGATATCAGGGGGCTACGAGCAGTACTTC.

The J gene is TRBJ2-1, the V gene TRBV4-1; D is unresolved. Germline loops: CDR1 MGHRA, CDR2 YSYEKL. The CDR3 spans 17 residues. V dropped 0 bases and J dropped 1 base, with 13 bases sitting between them. CDR3 in amino acids: CASSQDYRGSSYNEQFF. CDR3 sequence (DNA): TGCGCCAGCAGCCAAGATTATCGCGGTAGTTCCTACAATGAGCAGTTCTTC.

The chain links TRBV6-5 to TRBJ1-4, with D possibly matching TRBD1 (6 bases). This CDR3 spans 13 amino acids. Per germline, CDR1 MNHEY and CDR2 SVGAGI. V lost 7 bases and J lost 8, with 14 bases in between. The CDR3 reads CASNGGREEKLFF. CDR3 nucleotides: TGTGCCAGCAATGGGGGCAGGGAGGAAAAACTGTTTTTT.

The chain joins TRBV10-3 to TRBJ1-5, with no clear D. Trimming pared 2 bases from V and 4 bases from J, leaving 6 bases between. Germline V gene sequence: CDR1 ENHRY, CDR2 SYGVKD. CDR3 length: 13 amino acids. CDR3 bases: TGTGCCATCAGTGAGACAGAGAATCAGCCCCAGCATTTT. This translates into CAISETENQPQHF.

In this sample, this clone turned up once. In the same sample, other DNA sequences code for this CDR3. The J gene is TRBJ2-7, the V gene TRBV27, with 9 bases fitting TRBD1. Germline V gene lookup returns CDR1 MNHEY and CDR2 SMNVEV (reference sequence). The CDR3 is made up of 15 amino acids. Trimming took 3 bases from V and 4 from J; bases not matched to a gene: 7. The CDR3 nucleotides are TGTGCCAGCAGTTTGACGGACAGGGGAGTATACGAGCAGTACTTC. It specifies CASSLTDRGVYEQYF.

J is TRBJ2-7 and V is TRBV9, with 11 bases fitting TRBD1. Germline V gene data show CDR1 as SGDLS and CDR2 as YYNGEE. After removal of 1 base from V and 2 bases from J, the junction contained 2 bases not matched to a gene. The CDR3 contains 15 residues. This chain's CDR3 is CASSVTGQGAYEQYF. Here the CDR3 DNA reads TGTGCCAGCAGCGTAACGGGACAGGGGGCCTACGAGCAGTACTTC.

The rearrangement joins TRBV5-1 to TRBJ2-3; 9 nucleotides align to TRBD2. This CDR3 contains 15 residues. V was clipped by 2 bases and J by 4 bases; unmatched bases: 5. The V gene's germline CDR1 is SGHRS and CDR2 YFSETQ. The CDR3 coding sequence is TGCGCCAGCAGCTTCCGCGGGAGGGGTGCAGATACGCAGTATTTT. It codes for CASSFRGRGADTQYF.

The chain uses TRBV20-1 and TRBJ2-3, with D perhaps TRBD1 (5 bases). CDR3 length equals 16 residues. CDR1 and CDR2 from the germline V gene are DFQATT and SNEGSKA (reference sequence). Between the trimmed V and J ends, which lost 3 bases and 4 bases, there was a span of 20 bases. The CDR3 loop is CSASGAGFSQADTQYF. The CDR3, as DNA: TGCAGTGCTAGTGGTGCAGGGTTCTCTCAGGCAGATACGCAGTATTTT.

As regards this clone: At the DNA level, this CDR3 is encoded by other sequences in the same sample as well. The chain is built from TRBV7-3 and TRBJ2-5, with 7 nucleotides matching TRBD2. V lost 3 bases to trimming and J lost 4 bases; unmatched junction nucleotides: 2. CDR1 SGHTA and CDR2 FQGTGA come from the germline V gene. The CDR3 consists of 13 residues. The CDR3 is CASSLGGRETQYF. DNA for the CDR3: TGTGCCAGCAGCTTGGGGGGGAGAGAGACCCAGTACTTC.

The chain has TRBV28 and TRBJ1-2, with a tentative D call TRBD1 (5 bases). The CDR3 consists of 15 residues. The germline CDR1 and CDR2 sequences are MDHEN and SYDVKM. V gave up 5 bases and J gave up 4 bases, with 17 bases separating them. Here the CDR3 reads CASSPQDLASYGYTF. The DNA of the CDR3 is TGTGCCAGCAGTCCACAGGATCTGGCCAGCTATGGCTACACCTTC.

As DNA, the CDR3 is TGTGCCAGCAGAACTAGTTCAATATATGAGCAGTTCTTC. This codes for CASRTSSIYEQFF. The V call is TRBV12-3 or TRBV12-4, the J call TRBJ2-1, with D possibly being TRBD2 (5 bases). CDR3 length: 13 residues. The ends were cut back, 6 bases at V and 8 bases at J, with 14 bases in the middle.

This clone was detected only a few times. The V and J genes are TRBV5-1 and TRBJ1-3; tentative D call: TRBD1 (5 bases). V shed 4 bases and J shed 1 base, with 9 bases lying between them. CDR3 length equals 14 residues. The V gene's germline CDR1 is SGHRS and CDR2 YFSETQ. Written as DNA, the CDR3 is TGCGCCAGCAGCCAAGGGACTTCTGGAAACACCATATATTTT. Translated, it gives CASSQGTSGNTIYF.

The chain is built from TRBV2 and TRBJ2-1; maybe TRBD1 (6 bases). The CDR3 length is 13 residues. Looked up from germline, CDR1 is SNHLY and CDR2 is FYNNEI. V was shortened by 6 bases and J by 5 bases, with 11 bases between the two germline ends. The CDR3 DNA is TGTGCCAGCAGATATGACAGGAACAATGAGCAGTTCTTC. Translation: CASRYDRNNEQFF.

A word on this clone: Other DNA sequences in this sample translate to the same CDR3. The genes are TRBV3-1 (or the pseudogene TRBV3-2) and TRBJ1-4, with 10 bases that match TRBD1. V shed 4 bases and J 8 bases; nucleotides not matched to a gene: 4. The CDR3 is 14 amino acids. Germline CDR1 reads LGHDT; CDR2 reads YNNKEL (reference sequence). CDR3 sequence: CASSLRTGGEKLFF. The CDR3 DNA is TGTGCCAGCAGCCTCCGGACAGGGGGAGAAAAACTGTTTTTT.

The chain joins TRBV9 to TRBJ1-2, with D unclear. Trimming removed 4 bases from V and 8 bases from J, with 15 bases in between. The germline gives CDR1 SGDLS, CDR2 YYNGEE. CDR3 size: 13 residues. The CDR3 coding sequence is TGTGCCAGCAGCCCATACGGAGGGAGGGGCTACACCTTC. This gives the protein CASSPYGGRGYTF.

The genes are TRBV9 and TRBJ2-5; D may be TRBD2 (6 bases). CDR3 length: 12 residues. V dropped 4 bases and J dropped 5 bases, with 9 bases sitting between them. The germline gives CDR1 SGDLS, CDR2 YYNGEE. The CDR3 is CASSPEGETQYF. DNA of the CDR3: TGTGCCAGCAGCCCGGAGGGGGAGACCCAGTACTTC.

This clone was observed a single time. The chain joins TRBV5-6 to TRBJ1-4; perhaps TRBD1 as D (6 bases). V shed 4 bases and J shed 10 bases, with 17 bases lying between them. From germline, CDR1 is SGHDT and CDR2 YYEEEE. The CDR3 loop spans 14 amino acids. In nucleotides, the CDR3 is TGTGCCAGCAGCCAGGGACACGACCGGAGAAAACTGTTTTTT. This sequence encodes CASSQGHDRRKLFF.